A single sample gave rise to the 24 T cell receptor beta chains below, sequenced in a study of regulatory T cells in long-lasting Graves disease. With iRepertoire HTBI primers and Arm-PCR of CDR3 regions, TCR beta libraries were built. Using its own MiXCR run on the multiplex PCR reads, TCRdb lists one record per CDR3 protein. The sample has around 250,000 distinct CDR3 sequences, 15% to 20% seen once; the top ten hold roughly 23%. Described time point: newly diagnosed GD, antithyroid drugs for less than 3 months. The TCR library used RNA extracted from PBMCs. This specimen consisted of peripheral blood mononuclear cells (PBMCs), obtained at new diagnosis, from a patient treated with antithyroid drugs. These receptors all come from a female donor with Graves disease.

This clonotype was seen a few times. V usage is TRBV19 and J usage is TRBJ2-1; D remains ambiguous. The germline V gene has CDR1 LNHDA and CDR2 SQIVND (reference sequence). This CDR3 spans 13 amino acids. Trimming removed 1 base at V and 7 bases at J, with 8 bases between. CDR3 DNA: TGTGCCAGTAGTATAGGGGTCGGGAATGAGCAGTTCTTC. Its translation: CASSIGVGNEQFF.

This clonotype was picked up many times. The chain couples TRBV7-2 to TRBJ2-5; D gene unclear. The CDR3 extends over 14 amino acids. Germline assignment: CDR1 SGHTA and CDR2 FQGNSA. V was pared by 3 bases and J by 5 bases, with 13 bases between. CDR3 loop: CASSFEVARETQYF. The CDR3, as DNA: TGTGCCAGCAGCTTCGAGGTTGCTCGGGAGACCCAGTACTTC. Complete variable domain (other parts from reference TRBV7-2 and TRBJ2-5): GAGVSQSPSNKVTEKGKDVELRCDPISGHTALYWYRQSLGQGLEFLIYFQGNSAPDKSGLPSDRFSAERTGGSVSTLTIQRTQQEDSAVYLCASSFEVARETQYFGPGTRLLVL.

Points on this clonotype: One junction end does not reproduce the germline sequence, and a read error may be involved. The chain couples TRBV5-5 to TRBJ2-1; no definite D call. Germline-derived CDR1 and CDR2 are SGHKS and YYEKEE (reference sequence). The CDR3 loop spans 13 amino acids. As DNA, the CDR3 is TGTGCCAGCAGCTTGGCGCCGGCGAATGATCAGTTCTTC. This sequence encodes CASSLAPANDQFF.

This clonotype was seen many times. The chain recombines TRBV9 with TRBJ1-1, with a possible D match to TRBD1 (5 bases). The germline CDR1 and CDR2 sequences are SGDLS and YYNGEE. V lost 4 bases and J lost 0, with 13 bases in between. The CDR3 sequence is 15 residues long. CDR3 protein: CASSPRGGMNTEAFF. As DNA, the CDR3 is TGTGCCAGCAGCCCCCGCGGGGGTATGAACACTGAAGCTTTCTTT.

There are many counts of this clonotype. The V and J genes are TRBV28 and TRBJ1-2; a possible D gene is TRBD1 (5 bases). The CDR3 has 14 amino acids. Germline V lookup: CDR1 MDHEN, CDR2 SYDVKM. The V end lost 6 bases, the J end lost 5 bases, and 16 bases lay between the germline ends. In DNA, the CDR3 is TGTGCCAGCAGCCTATACAGGCGTGGATATGGCTACACCTTC. It translates to CASSLYRRGYGYTF.

The chain joins TRBV19 to TRBJ2-5; 13 nucleotides line up with TRBD2. The tail of the sequence fits TRBJ2-1 better, so the J call may be wrong. The germline V gene has CDR1 LNHDA and CDR2 SQIVND (reference sequence). The CDR3 contains 17 residues. The DNA of the CDR3 is TGTGCCAGTAGCGGAGGGACTAGCGGGATAATTTACAATGAGCAGTTCTTC. It encodes CASSGGTSGIIYNEQFF.

This clonotype was counted ten times or more. The chain couples TRBV11-1 to TRBJ2-7; 10 bases are shared with TRBD2. This CDR3 comprises 16 residues. From germline, CDR1 is SGHAT and CDR2 FQDESV (reference sequence). J lost 2 bases, V lost 5 bases, and 9 bases had no gene match. CDR3 bases: TGTGCCAGCAGCCCACCCCGGACTAGCGGAACCTACGAGCAGTACTTC. Translating it yields CASSPPRTSGTYEQYF.

This clonotype was detected ten times or more. This chain links TRBV10-2 with TRBJ1-1; no clear D. The CDR3 is made up of 13 amino acids. Trimming shortened V by 6 bases and J by 4 bases, and 12 bases separated the two germline ends. Germline assignment: CDR1 WSHSY and CDR2 SAAADI. CDR3 sequence reads: CASREHPGTEAFF. The CDR3 nucleotides are TGCGCCAGCAGAGAGCATCCGGGCACTGAAGCTTTCTTT.

Here the CDR3 reads CASSLGQAYTEAFF. The CDR3 DNA is TGCGCCAGCAGCTTGGGGCAGGCCTACACTGAAGCTTTCTTT. The chain has TRBV5-1 and TRBJ1-1; no definite D call. The germline V gene has CDR1 SGHRS and CDR2 YFSETQ. Trimming cost V 0 bases and J 3 bases, with 9 bases left between them. The CDR3 covers 14 residues.

There are a few counts of this clonotype. The chain uses TRBV7-2 and TRBJ1-1, with D possibly matching TRBD1 (5 bases). This CDR3 has 13 amino acids. In germline, CDR1 is SGHTA, CDR2 FQGNSA. The V end was cut by 3 bases, the J end by 8 bases, with 13 bases between. CDR3 bases: TGTGCCAGCAGCTTGACGCAGGGAATGGAAGCTTTCTTT. It encodes CASSLTQGMEAFF.

V is TRBV4-1 and J is TRBJ2-1; 7 bases map to TRBD1. Looked up from germline, CDR1 is MGHRA and CDR2 is YSYEKL. The CDR3 is 15 residues long. Trimming at V came to 4 bases and at J to 2 bases, leaving 5 bases not matched to a gene. The CDR3 loop is CASSRTTGPYNEQFF. CDR3 sequence (DNA): TGCGCCAGCAGCCGGACGACAGGGCCCTACAATGAGCAGTTCTTC.

This clonotype was seen repeatedly, ten times or more. J is TRBJ2-6 and V is TRBV24-1; the D gene could be TRBD1 or TRBD2 (5 bases each). Trimming took 3 bases from V and 0 from J, leaving 14 bases between them. This CDR3 spans 18 amino acids. Germline CDR1 is KGHDR and CDR2 is SFDVKD. CDR3 nucleotides: TGTGCCACCAGTGATGTGACCGGGACCACCTCTGGGGCCAACGTCCTGACTTTC. It encodes CATSDVTGTTSGANVLTF.

In this sample, this clonotype turned up a few times. V and J are TRBV4-1 and TRBJ1-4; possible D gene TRBD1, 6 bases. Trimming removed 4 bases from V and 2 bases from J, with 11 bases in between. Germline values: CDR1 MGHRA, CDR2 YSYEKL. CDR3 size: 15 residues. The CDR3 DNA follows: TGCGCCAGCAGCCTCCATACAGGGACTAATGAAAAACTGTTTTTT. Translated: CASSLHTGTNEKLFF.

This clonotype turned up a few times. V is TRBV19 and J is TRBJ2-7; 9 bases are shared with TRBD1. Losses at the gene ends were 5 bases for V and 2 bases for J; bases not matched to a gene: 13. Germline CDR1 is LNHDA and CDR2 is SQIVND (reference sequence). The CDR3 sequence is 17 residues long. CDR3 in DNA: TGTGCCAGTAGTGTCCTGGGACCGGGACAGGGCGCCTACGAGCAGTACTTC. This translates into CASSVLGPGQGAYEQYF. The complete variable domain, with remaining parts taken from reference TRBV19 and TRBJ2-7, reads DGGITQSPKYLFRKEGQNVTLSCEQNLNHDAMYWYRQDPGQGLRLIYYSQIVNDFQKGDIAEGYSVSREKKESFPLTVTSAQKNPTAFYLCASSVLGPGQGAYEQYFGPGTRLTVT.

The chain joins TRBV24-1 to TRBJ2-2; 13 nucleotides agree with TRBD2. Germline CDR1 reads KGHDR; CDR2 reads SFDVKD. This CDR3 has 17 amino acids. Unmatched junction bases numbered 7, after V lost 3 bases and J lost 7 bases. This CDR3 reads CATSDRGLAGVNGELFF. The DNA of the CDR3 is TGTGCCACCAGTGATCGAGGACTAGCGGGAGTGAACGGGGAGCTGTTTTTT.

This clonotype has a count of ten or more. The CDR3 DNA is TGTGCCAGCAGCTTATCCGGACGAAACACCATATATTTT. It codes for CASSLSGRNTIYF. The chain employs TRBV7-2 and TRBJ1-3; D gene unclear. Trimming took 2 bases from V and 5 from J, leaving 7 bases between them. The CDR3 runs 13 residues. Germline CDR1 is SGHTA and CDR2 is FQGNSA.

This clonotype was observed at least ten times. The chain combines TRBV11-2 with TRBJ2-7, with TRBD2 identical over 10 bases. Germline CDR1 SGHAT, CDR2 FQNNGV. J gave up 4 bases and V 3 bases, and 6 bases lay outside the gene matches. The length of the CDR3 is 15 residues. CDR3 sequence: CASSLAAGGQYEQYF. As DNA, the CDR3 is TGTGCCAGCAGCTTGGCAGCGGGAGGGCAGTACGAGCAGTACTTC.

This clonotype was picked up many times. V gene TRBV11-3 combines with J gene TRBJ2-7; D is unresolved. The CDR3 is 12 residues long. The germline V gene has CDR1 SGHNT and CDR2 YENEEA. V lost 4 bases, J lost 5 bases, and 9 bases lay in between. CDR3 region: CASSSWVHEQYF. In DNA, the CDR3 is TGTGCCAGCAGCTCCTGGGTCCACGAGCAGTACTTC.

This clonotype has a single count. A far larger clone is only one base removed, so a read error is likely. The V call is TRBV28, the J call TRBJ2-7; 10 bases match TRBD1. CDR3 length equals 16 residues. The V segment lost 5 bases and the J segment 7 bases; nucleotides outside the gene matches: 14. Germline V lookup: CDR1 MDHEN, CDR2 SYDVKM. CDR3 sequence (DNA): TGTGCCAGCAGTCCTACGACAGGGGGCCTCTACAATGAGCAGTACTTC. Protein product: CASSPTTGGLYNEQYF.

This clonotype was found a few times. V usage is TRBV27 and J usage is TRBJ2-7; unclear D gene. The V gene's germline CDR1 is MNHEY and CDR2 SMNVEV (reference sequence). The CDR3 extends over 14 amino acids. Trimming shortened V by 6 bases and J by 2 bases, and 14 bases separated the two germline ends. This CDR3 reads CASRKNFGTYEQYF. As DNA, the CDR3 is TGTGCCAGCAGGAAAAATTTCGGAACCTACGAGCAGTACTTC.

This rearrangement joins TRBV7-2 to TRBJ1-1; D is ambiguous. The V end lost 5 bases, the J end lost 5 bases, and 21 bases lay between the germline ends. Germline V lookup: CDR1 SGHTA, CDR2 FQGNSA. The CDR3 is 16 amino acids. CDR3 region: CASSRGGGLRWTEAFF. Written as DNA, the CDR3 is TGTGCCAGCAGCCGGGGAGGTGGCCTAAGGTGGACTGAAGCTTTCTTT.

The chain has TRBV20-1 and TRBJ2-3; D unclear. The CDR3 is made up of 15 amino acids. The V gene's germline CDR1 is DFQATT and CDR2 SNEGSKA (reference sequence). V was pared by 1 base and J by 1 base, with 12 bases between. DNA for the CDR3: TGCAGTGCTAGAGCCCTAGTTCGGGGCACAGATACGCAGTATTTT. Translation gives CSARALVRGTDTQYF.

This clonotype was seen repeatedly, ten times or more. CDR3 sequence reads: CASSVAPNTEAFF. The DNA of the CDR3 is TGTGCCAGCAGCGTGGCTCCGAACACTGAAGCTTTCTTT. V and J are TRBV9 and TRBJ1-1; the D is unclear. The length of the CDR3 is 13 residues. Looked up from germline, CDR1 is SGDLS and CDR2 is YYNGEE. V was cut by 2 bases and J by 1 base, with 6 bases left in between.

At least ten counts were recorded for this clonotype. The chain couples TRBV6-5 to TRBJ1-5; maybe TRBD1 (5 bases). Germline V CDR1 and CDR2: MNHEY, SVGAGI. The V end lost 2 bases, the J end lost 7 bases, and 9 bases lay between the germline ends. The CDR3 totals 13 residues. CDR3 DNA sequence: TGTGCCAGCAGTTACAGGGGCGGGCAGCCCCAGCATTTT. Translation: CASSYRGGQPQHF.